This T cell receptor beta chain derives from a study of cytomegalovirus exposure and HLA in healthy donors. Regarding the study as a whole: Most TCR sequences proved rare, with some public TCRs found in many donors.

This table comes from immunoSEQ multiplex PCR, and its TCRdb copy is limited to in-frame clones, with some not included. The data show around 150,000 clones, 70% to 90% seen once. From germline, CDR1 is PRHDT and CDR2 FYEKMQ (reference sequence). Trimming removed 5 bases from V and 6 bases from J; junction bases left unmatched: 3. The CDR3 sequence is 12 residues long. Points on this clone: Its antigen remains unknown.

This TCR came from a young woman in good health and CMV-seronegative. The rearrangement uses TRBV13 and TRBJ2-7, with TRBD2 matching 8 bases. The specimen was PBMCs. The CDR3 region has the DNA TGTGCCAGCAGCCCCGGGGGGGCCGAGCAGTACTTC. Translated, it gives CASSPGGAEQYF.